A selection of T cell receptor beta chains follows, all from one sample in a study of blood T cell repertoires in COVID-19. TCRdb's table, derived via immunoSEQ multiplex PCR, lists solely in-frame clones and lacks some. The table has over 130,000 clones, approximately 84% seen once. Source material: PBMCs or T cells enriched from blood (not recorded which). These receptors were obtained from a woman in her fifties or sixties with acute COVID-19. CDR3s include the opening cysteine and the closing phenylalanine or tryptophan. Each record gives: CDR3 DNA, CDR3 protein, J gene, CDR3 length, clone size, D gene, V gene. A D gene is named only where the DNA matches it firmly. The size of a clone is reported for some rows only, either as once, few or many, or as a class for expanded clones.

CDR3nt: TGTGCCAGTAGTATGGTGGGCAGCAATCAGCCCCAGCATTTT
CDR3aa: CASSMVGSNQPQHF
j_gene: TRBJ1-5
len: 14
abundance: .
d_gene: .
v_gene: TRBV19

CDR3nt: TGTGCCAGCAGCTTGGGCGGGACAGGGCTTTTCGTTAAAAAAGAGACCCAGTACTTC
CDR3aa: CASSLGGTGLFVKKETQYF
j_gene: TRBJ2-5
len: 19
abundance: once
d_gene: TRBD1
v_gene: TRBV5-4

CDR3nt: TGTGCCAGCAGCCCAGAGGGCAATGAGCAGTTCTTC
CDR3aa: CASSPEGNEQFF
j_gene: TRBJ2-1
len: 12
abundance: few
d_gene: .
v_gene: TRBV12-3/TRBV12-4

CDR3nt: TGCGCCAGCAGTATCAGCCGGGACAGGGTCCACGAGCAGTACTTC
CDR3aa: CASSISRDRVHEQYF
j_gene: TRBJ2-7
len: 15
abundance: .
d_gene: TRBD1
v_gene: TRBV5-1

CDR3nt: TGCAGCGTTTGGGACAGGGGGCCTGGCTACACCTTC
CDR3aa: CSVWDRGPGYTF
j_gene: TRBJ1-2
len: 12
abundance: .
d_gene: TRBD1
v_gene: TRBV29-1

CDR3nt: TGTGCCAGCAGCCACGAGGGGACTAGCGGGAGGGGGGGCCAAGAGACCCAGTACTTC
CDR3aa: CASSHEGTSGRGGQETQYF
j_gene: TRBJ2-5
len: 19
abundance: few
d_gene: TRBD2
v_gene: TRBV7-8

CDR3nt: TGTGCCAGCAGAAGGAGAAAGCGGGAGTATTACTACGAGCAGTACTTC
CDR3aa: CASRRRKREYYYEQYF
j_gene: TRBJ2-7
len: 16
abundance: .
d_gene: TRBD2
v_gene: TRBV3-1/TRBV3-2

CDR3nt: TGCAGTGCTAGTGAGGTCCAGGGGGGTGAAAAACTGTTTTTT
CDR3aa: CSASEVQGGEKLFF
j_gene: TRBJ1-4
len: 14
abundance: .
d_gene: TRBD1
v_gene: TRBV20-1

CDR3nt: TGTGCCAGCAGCCACACAGGGGGTATGAACACTGAAGCTTTCTTT
CDR3aa: CASSHTGGMNTEAFF
j_gene: TRBJ1-1
len: 15
abundance: .
d_gene: TRBD1
v_gene: TRBV7-2

CDR3nt: TGCAGCGTTGAAGCACTACGTGGGGAGCAGTTCTTC
CDR3aa: CSVEALRGEQFF
j_gene: TRBJ2-1
len: 12
abundance: .
d_gene: .
v_gene: TRBV29-1

CDR3nt: TGTGCCAGCAGCATCAGGGTTAGCACAGATACGCAGTATTTT
CDR3aa: CASSIRVSTDTQYF
j_gene: TRBJ2-3
len: 14
abundance: .
d_gene: .
v_gene: TRBV9

CDR3nt: TGCGCCAGCTCACGGGGGGGAAACACTGAAGCTTTCTTT
CDR3aa: CASSRGGNTEAFF
j_gene: TRBJ1-1
len: 13
abundance: .
d_gene: .
v_gene: TRBV10-2

CDR3nt: TGTGCCAGCTCACCAAGTGTCGGGGATCAGCCCCAGCATTTT
CDR3aa: CASSPSVGDQPQHF
j_gene: TRBJ1-5
len: 14
abundance: .
d_gene: .
v_gene: TRBV18

CDR3nt: TGTGCCAGCAGTGAAGAGTCCGGGGTTTCTGAAGCTTTCTTT
CDR3aa: CASSEESGVSEAFF
j_gene: TRBJ1-1
len: 14
abundance: few
d_gene: .
v_gene: TRBV6-1

CDR3nt: TGCGCCAGCCCTATTCCCAGGCAGAAGGACATCGTCTGTGAGACCCAGTACTTC
CDR3aa: CASPIPRQKDIVCETQYF
j_gene: TRBJ2-5
len: 18
abundance: .
d_gene: .
v_gene: TRBV10-1

CDR3nt: TGCGCCAGCAGTGAGGGACTAGCGGGAGGCTATGAGCAGTTCTTC
CDR3aa: CASSEGLAGGYEQFF
j_gene: TRBJ2-1
len: 15
abundance: .
d_gene: TRBD2
v_gene: TRBV10-1

CDR3nt: TGTGCCAGCAGTAGGACCAGCGGGTACGACTATGGCTACACCTTC
CDR3aa: CASSRTSGYDYGYTF
j_gene: TRBJ1-2
len: 15
abundance: few
d_gene: .
v_gene: TRBV6-2/TRBV6-3

CDR3nt: TGTGCCAGCAGCTCTCACAATGGCAGGAAGAACACTGAAGCTTTCTTT
CDR3aa: CASSSHNGRKNTEAFF
j_gene: TRBJ1-1
len: 16
abundance: .
d_gene: .
v_gene: TRBV7-9

CDR3nt: TGTGCCAGCAGAAGGACTAGCGCTCAAGAGACCCAGTACTTC
CDR3aa: CASRRTSAQETQYF
j_gene: TRBJ2-5
len: 14
abundance: .
d_gene: TRBD2
v_gene: TRBV6-1

CDR3nt: TGTGCCAGCAGCCCACAGGCTTCTAGTGGCTACACCTTC
CDR3aa: CASSPQASSGYTF
j_gene: TRBJ1-2
len: 13
abundance: .
d_gene: .
v_gene: TRBV9

CDR3nt: TGTGCCAGTAGAGATCAGCAGGGGGCAAATGGCTACACCTTC
CDR3aa: CASRDQQGANGYTF
j_gene: TRBJ1-2
len: 14
abundance: .
d_gene: TRBD1
v_gene: TRBV28

CDR3nt: TGTGCCAGCAGCCGCGCTTACCTTCAAGAGACCCAGTACTTC
CDR3aa: CASSRAYLQETQYF
j_gene: TRBJ2-5
len: 14
abundance: .
d_gene: .
v_gene: TRBV13

CDR3nt: TGTGCCACCGAGGGCACCGGGGAGCTGTTTTTT
CDR3aa: CATEGTGELFF
j_gene: TRBJ2-2
len: 11
abundance: few
d_gene: .
v_gene: TRBV7-9

CDR3nt: TGCGCCAGCAGCCTGCTATGGACTAGCGGGATAGATACGCAGTATTTT
CDR3aa: CASSLLWTSGIDTQYF
j_gene: TRBJ2-3
len: 16
abundance: .
d_gene: TRBD2
v_gene: TRBV4-1

CDR3nt: TGTGCCAGCAGCTTGGACTCTATTGAAGCTTTCTTT
CDR3aa: CASSLDSIEAFF
j_gene: TRBJ1-1
len: 12
abundance: .
d_gene: .
v_gene: TRBV11-2

CDR3nt: TGCGCCAGCAGGTCACAAGAAGAGACCCAGTACTTC
CDR3aa: CASRSQEETQYF
j_gene: TRBJ2-5
len: 12
abundance: .
d_gene: .
v_gene: TRBV10-2